These 14 T cell receptor beta chains share one sample of origin, sequenced in a study of PD-L1 blockade in urothelial cancer. Data came from immunoSEQ multiplex PCR; TCRdb stores just in-frame clones and leaves some out. This table has fewer than 45,000 clones, roughly 38% appearing once. This specimen consisted of tumor tissue, obtained before atezolizumab (anti-PD-L1) treatment. Receptor source: a man aged 55 to 70 with urothelial cancer.

This clone was seen a handful of times. V is TRBV19 and J is TRBJ1-4; a possible D gene is TRBD1 (5 bases). V lost 3 bases, J lost 0 bases, and 11 bases lay in between. CDR3 length equals 16 residues. Germline lookup yields CDR1 LNHDA and CDR2 SQIVND (reference sequence). The CDR3 DNA reads as TGTGCCAGTAGTATGCCAGGGAAATCAACTAATGAAAAACTGTTTTTT. Its protein product is CASSMPGKSTNEKLFF.

This clone showed up just a few times. The V call is TRBV6-8, the J call TRBJ1-5; the match to TRBD1 covers 7 bases. V was pared by 5 bases and J by 7 bases, with 11 bases of the junction left unmatched. The CDR3 totals 15 residues. The V gene's germline CDR1 is MNHGY and CDR2 SAAAGT. For the CDR3, the DNA is TGTGCCAGCAGTCGATCGACAGGGAGCGGACAGCCCCAGCATTTT. It translates to CASSRSTGSGQPQHF.

This clone has more than one count but fewer than ten. The rearrangement uses TRBV6-8 and TRBJ1-4; 9 nucleotides agree with TRBD1. In germline, CDR1 is MNHGY, CDR2 SAAAGT. V gave up 6 bases and J gave up 11 bases; unmatched junction bases: 10. CDR3 length: 14 amino acids. CDR3 residues: CASRAGTGKEKLFF. As DNA, the CDR3 is TGTGCCAGCAGGGCCGGGACAGGGAAGGAGAAACTGTTTTTT.

This rearrangement joins TRBV6-8 to TRBJ1-5; TRBD1 matches 9 bases. This CDR3 is 16 amino acids long. Looked up from germline, CDR1 is MNHGY and CDR2 is SAAAGT. V was clipped by 6 bases and J by 2 bases; unmatched bases: 8. CDR3 region: CASSSGQGRGNQPQHF. In DNA, the CDR3 is TGTGCCAGCAGCTCGGGACAGGGAAGGGGCAATCAGCCCCAGCATTTT.

The chain links TRBV28 to TRBJ2-3, with no clear D. Germline CDR1 and CDR2: MDHEN and SYDVKM. CDR3 length: 15 amino acids. The germline V and J ends were trimmed by 5 bases and 8 bases, with 20 bases remaining between them. Here the CDR3 DNA reads TGTGCCAGCAGTCCCCCGGTGACAACGGTGGCTACGCAGTATTTT. Residues: CASSPPVTTVATQYF.

This clone occurred a few times. The chain joins TRBV7-6 to TRBJ2-5, with 8 bases matching TRBD2. Germline V CDR1 and CDR2: SGHVS, FNYEAQ. Losses at the gene ends were 2 bases for V and 4 bases for J; bases not matched to a gene: 3. This CDR3 has 14 residues. CDR3 sequence: CASSLRGRSETQYF. For the CDR3, the DNA is TGTGCCAGCAGCTTACGCGGGAGGTCAGAGACCCAGTACTTC. The full variable domain, completed using reference TRBV7-6 and TRBJ2-5, is GAGVSQSPRYKVTKRGQDVALRCDPISGHVSLYWYRQALGQGPEFLTYFNYEAQQDKSGLPNDRFSAERPEGSISTLTIQRTEQRDSAMYRCASSLRGRSETQYFGPGTRLLVL.

The chain couples TRBV5-1 to TRBJ2-3; TRBD1 might be the D (5 bases). CDR3 length equals 14 residues. Trimming took off 4 bases at V and 3 bases at J, with 12 bases between the two ends. CDR1 is SGHRS, CDR2 YFSETQ, per germline. CDR3 loop: CASSRGQITDTQYF. The CDR3 region has the DNA TGCGCCAGCAGCAGAGGACAAATTACAGATACGCAGTATTTT.

This clone is medium-sized by share. CDR3 in amino acids: CASSRQGEAQHF. The CDR3 DNA follows: TGTGCCAGCAGCCGACAGGGAGAAGCCCAGCATTTT. The rearrangement links TRBV28 to TRBJ1-5, with 7 bases that match TRBD1. Per germline, CDR1 MDHEN and CDR2 SYDVKM. CDR3 length: 12 amino acids. V was pared by 6 bases and J by 11 bases, with 7 bases of the junction left unmatched.

This clone occurred a few times. V and J are TRBV7-1 and TRBJ2-7, with D possibly matching TRBD2 (5 bases). TRBV7-1 is an ORF for which the function is uncertain. The V end was cut by 5 bases, the J end by 4 bases, with 12 bases between. The CDR3 consists of 13 residues. The CDR3 sequence: CASSPGSPYEQYF. In nucleotides, the CDR3 is TGTGCCAGCAGCCCGGGGTCCCCATACGAGCAGTACTTC.

The chain couples TRBV6-8 to TRBJ2-1; 13 positions match TRBD2. V shed 10 bases, J shed 5 bases, and the junction held 5 bases outside the gene matches. Germline-derived CDR1 and CDR2 are MNHGY and SAAAGT. CDR3 length: 14 residues. CDR3: CAISGTSGDNEQFF. The CDR3 nucleotides read TGTGCCATCAGCGGGACTAGCGGGGACAATGAGCAGTTCTTC.

The chain combines TRBV19 with TRBJ2-4; no clear D gene. Germline CDR1 and CDR2: LNHDA and SQIVND (reference sequence). V lost 1 base and J lost 7, with 8 bases in between. This CDR3 region has 13 residues. The CDR3 protein is CASSIGVANIQYF. The CDR3 region has the DNA TGTGCCAGTAGTATAGGGGTGGCGAACATTCAGTACTTC.

This clone was seen many times. As DNA, the CDR3 is TGTGCCAGCAGTTTGCGACAGGGCGGGGAGACCCAGTACTTC. Residues: CASSLRQGGETQYF. The chain combines TRBV6-8 with TRBJ2-5; 7 bases match TRBD1. Germline CDR1 is MNHGY and CDR2 is SAAAGT. The CDR3 sequence is 14 residues long. V gave up 4 bases and J gave up 5 bases; unmatched junction bases: 7.

The chain couples TRBV11-3 to TRBJ2-1; tentatively, D is TRBD2 (6 bases). The V gene's germline CDR1 is SGHNT and CDR2 YENEEA. Trimming took 3 bases from V and 9 from J, leaving 18 bases between them. The CDR3 has 15 amino acids. The CDR3 DNA reads as TGTGCCAGCAGCTTGTACCCGAGGAGGGAGCGTGAGCAGTTCTTC. This encodes CASSLYPRREREQFF.

This clone turned up a few times. This chain joins TRBV7-6 and TRBJ2-1; 10 positions match TRBD2. The J segment lost 8 bases and the V segment lost 0 bases, leaving 4 bases of the junction unmatched. Per the germline V gene, CDR1 is SGHVS and CDR2 is FNYEAQ. CDR3 length equals 15 residues. This chain's CDR3 is CASSLASGRGDEQFF. The CDR3 DNA reads TGTGCCAGCAGCTTAGCCAGCGGGAGGGGAGATGAGCAGTTCTTC.